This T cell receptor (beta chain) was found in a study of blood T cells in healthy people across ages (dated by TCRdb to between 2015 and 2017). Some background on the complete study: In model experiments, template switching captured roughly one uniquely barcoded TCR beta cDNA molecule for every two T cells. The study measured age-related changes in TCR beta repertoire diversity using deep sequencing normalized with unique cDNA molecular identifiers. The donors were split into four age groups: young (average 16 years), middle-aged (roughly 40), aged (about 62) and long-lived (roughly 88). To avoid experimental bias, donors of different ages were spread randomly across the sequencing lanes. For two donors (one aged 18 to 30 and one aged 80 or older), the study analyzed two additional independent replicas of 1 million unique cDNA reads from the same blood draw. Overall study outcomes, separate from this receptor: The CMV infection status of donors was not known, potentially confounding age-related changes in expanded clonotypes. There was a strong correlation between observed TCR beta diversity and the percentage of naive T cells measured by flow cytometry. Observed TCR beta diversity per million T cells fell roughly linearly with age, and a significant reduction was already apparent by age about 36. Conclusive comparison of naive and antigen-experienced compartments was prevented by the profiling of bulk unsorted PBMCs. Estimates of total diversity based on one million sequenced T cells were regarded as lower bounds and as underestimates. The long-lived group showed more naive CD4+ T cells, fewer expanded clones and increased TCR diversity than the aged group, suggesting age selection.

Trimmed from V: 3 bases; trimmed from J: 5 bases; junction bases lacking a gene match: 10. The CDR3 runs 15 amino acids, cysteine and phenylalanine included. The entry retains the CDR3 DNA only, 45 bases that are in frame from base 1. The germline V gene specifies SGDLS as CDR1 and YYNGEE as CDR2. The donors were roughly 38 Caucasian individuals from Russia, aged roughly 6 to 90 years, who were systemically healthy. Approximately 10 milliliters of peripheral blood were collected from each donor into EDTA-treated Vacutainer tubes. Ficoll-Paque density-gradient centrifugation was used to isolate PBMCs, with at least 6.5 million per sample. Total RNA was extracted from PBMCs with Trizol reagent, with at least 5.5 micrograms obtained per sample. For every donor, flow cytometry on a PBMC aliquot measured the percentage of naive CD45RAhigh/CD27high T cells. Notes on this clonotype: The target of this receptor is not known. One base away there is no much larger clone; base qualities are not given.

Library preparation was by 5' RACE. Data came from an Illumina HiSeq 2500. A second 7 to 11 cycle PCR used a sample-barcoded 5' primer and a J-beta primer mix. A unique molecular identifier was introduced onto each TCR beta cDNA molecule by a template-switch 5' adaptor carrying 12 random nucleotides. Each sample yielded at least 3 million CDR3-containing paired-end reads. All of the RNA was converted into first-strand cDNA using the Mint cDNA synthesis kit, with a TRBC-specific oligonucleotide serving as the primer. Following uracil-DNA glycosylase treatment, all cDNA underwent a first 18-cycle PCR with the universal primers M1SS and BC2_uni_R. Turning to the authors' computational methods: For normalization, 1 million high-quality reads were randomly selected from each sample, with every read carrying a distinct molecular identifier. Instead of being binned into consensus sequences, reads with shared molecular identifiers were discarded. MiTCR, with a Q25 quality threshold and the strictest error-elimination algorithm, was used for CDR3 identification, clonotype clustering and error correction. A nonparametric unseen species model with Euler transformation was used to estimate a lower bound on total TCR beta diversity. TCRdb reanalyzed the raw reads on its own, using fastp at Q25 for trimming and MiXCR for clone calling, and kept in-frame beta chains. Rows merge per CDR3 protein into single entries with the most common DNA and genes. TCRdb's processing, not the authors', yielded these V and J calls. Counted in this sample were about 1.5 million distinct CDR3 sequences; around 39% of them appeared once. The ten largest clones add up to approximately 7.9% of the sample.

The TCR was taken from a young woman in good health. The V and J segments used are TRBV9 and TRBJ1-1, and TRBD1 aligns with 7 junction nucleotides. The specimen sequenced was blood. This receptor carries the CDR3 CASSASQAGGTEAFF. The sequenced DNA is TGTGCCAGCAGCGCTAGTCAGGCAGGGGGGACTGAAGCTTTCTTT.